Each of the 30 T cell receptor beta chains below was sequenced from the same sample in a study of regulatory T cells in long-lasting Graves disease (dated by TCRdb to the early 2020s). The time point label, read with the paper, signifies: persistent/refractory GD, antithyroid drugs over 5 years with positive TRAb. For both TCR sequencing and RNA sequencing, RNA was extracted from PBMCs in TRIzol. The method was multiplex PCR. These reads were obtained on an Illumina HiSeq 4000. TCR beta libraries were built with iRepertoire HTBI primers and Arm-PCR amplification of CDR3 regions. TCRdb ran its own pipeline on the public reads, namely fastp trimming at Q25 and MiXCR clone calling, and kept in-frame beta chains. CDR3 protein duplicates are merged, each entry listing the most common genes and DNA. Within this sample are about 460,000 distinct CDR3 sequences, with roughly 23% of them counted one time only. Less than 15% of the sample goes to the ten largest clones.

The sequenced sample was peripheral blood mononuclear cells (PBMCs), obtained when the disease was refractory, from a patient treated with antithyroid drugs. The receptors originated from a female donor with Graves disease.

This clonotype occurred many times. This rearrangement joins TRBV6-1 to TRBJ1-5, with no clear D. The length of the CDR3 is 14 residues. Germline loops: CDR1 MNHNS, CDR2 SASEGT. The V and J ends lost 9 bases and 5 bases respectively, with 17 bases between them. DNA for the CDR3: TGTGCCAGTAAACAAACGAGTATGCATCAGCCCCAGCATTTT. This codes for CASKQTSMHQPQHF.

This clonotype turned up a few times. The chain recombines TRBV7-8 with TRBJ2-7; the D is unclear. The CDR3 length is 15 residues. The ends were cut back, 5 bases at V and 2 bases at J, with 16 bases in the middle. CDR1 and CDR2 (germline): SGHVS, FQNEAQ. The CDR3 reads CASSPQSPVAYEQYF. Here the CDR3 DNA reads TGTGCCAGCAGCCCCCAGTCCCCGGTAGCCTACGAGCAGTACTTC.

CDR3 protein: CASSFSREWDGYTF. CDR3 coding DNA: TGCGCCAGCAGCTTCAGCCGGGAGTGGGATGGCTACACCTTC. The V and J genes are TRBV5-1 and TRBJ1-2; D is unresolved. Trimming stripped 2 bases from V and 6 bases from J, with 14 bases between. In germline, CDR1 is SGHRS, CDR2 YFSETQ. CDR3 size: 14 residues.

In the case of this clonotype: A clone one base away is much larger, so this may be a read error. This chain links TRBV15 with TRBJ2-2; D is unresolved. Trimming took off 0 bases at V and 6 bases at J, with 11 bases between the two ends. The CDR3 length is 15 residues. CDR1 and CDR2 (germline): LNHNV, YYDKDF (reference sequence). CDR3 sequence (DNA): TGTGCCACCAGCAGAGATCAACTAAACGCCGGGGAGCTGTTTTTT. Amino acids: CATSRDQLNAGELFF.

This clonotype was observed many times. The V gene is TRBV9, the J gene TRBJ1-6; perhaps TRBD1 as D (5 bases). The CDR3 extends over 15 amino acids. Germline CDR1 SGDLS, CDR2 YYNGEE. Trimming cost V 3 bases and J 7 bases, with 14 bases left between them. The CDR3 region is CASSGGTARNSPLHF. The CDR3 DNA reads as TGTGCCAGCAGCGGGGGGACGGCCCGAAATTCACCCCTCCACTTT.

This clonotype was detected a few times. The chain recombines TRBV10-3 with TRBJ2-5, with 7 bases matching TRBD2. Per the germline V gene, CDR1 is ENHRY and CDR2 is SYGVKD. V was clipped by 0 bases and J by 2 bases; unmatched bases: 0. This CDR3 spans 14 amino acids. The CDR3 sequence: CAISESGGQETQYF. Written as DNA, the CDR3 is TGTGCCATCAGTGAGTCGGGGGGGCAAGAGACCCAGTACTTC.

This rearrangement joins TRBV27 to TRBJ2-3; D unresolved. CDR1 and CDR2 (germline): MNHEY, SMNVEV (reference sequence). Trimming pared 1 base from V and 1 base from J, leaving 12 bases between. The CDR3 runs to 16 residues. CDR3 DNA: TGTGCCAGCAGTTTATATGGCGGACGTGGCACAGATACGCAGTATTTT. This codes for CASSLYGGRGTDTQYF.

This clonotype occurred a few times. CDR3 DNA sequence: TGTGCCAGCAGCCCGACCGGCACGGGAGAGACCCAGTACTTC. This encodes CASSPTGTGETQYF. The chain couples TRBV3-1 to TRBJ2-5; D gene ambiguous. Germline V gene lookup returns CDR1 LGHDT and CDR2 YNNKEL (reference sequence). V was pared by 4 bases and J by 4 bases, with 13 bases between. This CDR3 is built from 14 residues.

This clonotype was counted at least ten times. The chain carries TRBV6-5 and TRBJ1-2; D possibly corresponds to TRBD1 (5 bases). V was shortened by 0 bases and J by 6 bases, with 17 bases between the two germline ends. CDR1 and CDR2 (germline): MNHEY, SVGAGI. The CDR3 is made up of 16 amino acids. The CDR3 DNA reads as TGTGCCAGCAGTTACTCGAGGGGCCGGGGAATGGATGGCTACACCTTC. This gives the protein CASSYSRGRGMDGYTF.

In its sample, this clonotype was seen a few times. In DNA form, the CDR3 reads TGTGCCAGCAGTCGCTCCGGCCGGCAGGTAAACACTGAAGCTTTCTTT. Translation: CASSRSGRQVNTEAFF. The rearrangement uses TRBV6-4 and TRBJ1-1, with D uncertain. This CDR3 has 16 amino acids. Trimming removed 5 bases at V and 2 bases at J, with 18 bases between. The germline V gene encodes CDR1 MRHNA and CDR2 SNTAGT.

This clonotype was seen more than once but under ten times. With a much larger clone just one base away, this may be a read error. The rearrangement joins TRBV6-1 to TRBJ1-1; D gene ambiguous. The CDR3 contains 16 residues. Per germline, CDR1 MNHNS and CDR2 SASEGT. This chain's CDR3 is CASISRDPQKHTEALF. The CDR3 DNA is TGTGCCAGCATCTCTCGGGATCCTCAGAAACACACTGAAGCTTTATTT.

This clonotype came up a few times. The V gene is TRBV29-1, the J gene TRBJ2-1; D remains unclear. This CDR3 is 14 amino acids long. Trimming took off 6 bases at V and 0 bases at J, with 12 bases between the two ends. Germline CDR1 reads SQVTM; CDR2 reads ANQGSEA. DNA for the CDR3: TGCAGCGTGAGGCCCCCTGGCTCCTACAATGAGCAGTTCTTC. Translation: CSVRPPGSYNEQFF.

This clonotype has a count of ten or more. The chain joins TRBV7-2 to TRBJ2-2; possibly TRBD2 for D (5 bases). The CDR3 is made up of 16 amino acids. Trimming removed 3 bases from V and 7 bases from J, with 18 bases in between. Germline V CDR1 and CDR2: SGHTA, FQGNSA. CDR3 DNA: TGTGCCAGCAGCTTGGGTCTGGGGAGCGTCATCGGGGAGCTGTTTTTT. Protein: CASSLGLGSVIGELFF.

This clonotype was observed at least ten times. The CDR3 nucleotides read TGCAGCGTTGAGGGGGGACAGGAGACCCAGTACTTC. Translating gives CSVEGGQETQYF. This chain links TRBV29-1 with TRBJ2-5; TRBD1 is a possible D gene (7 bases). Germline CDR1 SQVTM, CDR2 ANQGSEA. The length of the CDR3 is 12 residues. Trimming removed 3 bases from V and 5 bases from J, with 10 bases in between.

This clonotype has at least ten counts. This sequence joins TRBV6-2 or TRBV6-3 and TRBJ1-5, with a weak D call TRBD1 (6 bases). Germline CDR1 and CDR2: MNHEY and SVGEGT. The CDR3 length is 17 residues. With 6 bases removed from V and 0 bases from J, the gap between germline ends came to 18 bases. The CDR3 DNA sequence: TGTGCCAGCAGCTCAACCGGGACATTATTTAGCAATCAGCCCCAGCATTTT. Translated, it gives CASSSTGTLFSNQPQHF.

The CDR3 here is CASSSRLDAVNIQYF. CDR3 bases: TGTGCCAGCAGTTCCAGACTAGACGCGGTAAACATTCAGTACTTC. The V gene is TRBV27, the J gene TRBJ2-4; D is possibly TRBD2 (6 bases). V gave up 4 bases and J gave up 6 bases, with 16 bases separating them. This CDR3 has 15 residues. Germline lookup yields CDR1 MNHEY and CDR2 SMNVEV (reference sequence).

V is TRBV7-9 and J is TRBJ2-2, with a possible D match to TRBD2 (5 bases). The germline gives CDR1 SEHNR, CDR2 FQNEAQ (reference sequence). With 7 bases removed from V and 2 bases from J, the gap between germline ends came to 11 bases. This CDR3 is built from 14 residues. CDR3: CASTRTENTGELFF. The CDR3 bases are TGTGCCAGCACCCGGACTGAAAACACCGGGGAGCTGTTTTTT.

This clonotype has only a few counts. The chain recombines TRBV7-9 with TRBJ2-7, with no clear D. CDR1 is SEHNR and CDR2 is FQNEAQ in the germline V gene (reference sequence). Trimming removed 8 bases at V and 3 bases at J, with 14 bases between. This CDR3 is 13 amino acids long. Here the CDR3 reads CASSPGEDYEQYF. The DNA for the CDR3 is TGTGCCAGCTCCCCCGGAGAGGACTACGAGCAGTACTTC.

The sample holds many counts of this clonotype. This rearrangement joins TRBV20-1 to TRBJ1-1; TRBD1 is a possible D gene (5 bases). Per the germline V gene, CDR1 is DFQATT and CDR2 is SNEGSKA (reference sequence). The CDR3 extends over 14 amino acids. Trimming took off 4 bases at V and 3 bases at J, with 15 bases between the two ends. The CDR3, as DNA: TGCAGTGCTAACCTCCGGGACCCATACACTGAAGCTTTCTTT. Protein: CSANLRDPYTEAFF.

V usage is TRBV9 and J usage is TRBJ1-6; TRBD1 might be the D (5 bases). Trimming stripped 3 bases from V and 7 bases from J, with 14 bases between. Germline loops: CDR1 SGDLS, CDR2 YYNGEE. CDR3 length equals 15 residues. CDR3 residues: CASSATRVGNSPLHF. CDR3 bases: TGTGCCAGCAGCGCCACCAGGGTAGGGAATTCACCCCTCCACTTT.

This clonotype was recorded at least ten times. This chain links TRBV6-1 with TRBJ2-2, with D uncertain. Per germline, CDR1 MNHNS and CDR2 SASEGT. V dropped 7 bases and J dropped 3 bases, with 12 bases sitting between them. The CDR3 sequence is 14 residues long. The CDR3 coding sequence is TGTGCCAGCACCGGACGGATATACACCGGGGAGCTGTTTTTT. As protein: CASTGRIYTGELFF.

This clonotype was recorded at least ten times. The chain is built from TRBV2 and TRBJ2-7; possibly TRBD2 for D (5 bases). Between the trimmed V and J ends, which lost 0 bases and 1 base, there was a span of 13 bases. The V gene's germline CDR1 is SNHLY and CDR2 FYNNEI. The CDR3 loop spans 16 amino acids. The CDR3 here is CASSEALFGLSYEQYF. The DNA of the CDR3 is TGTGCCAGCAGTGAAGCGCTTTTTGGACTGTCCTACGAGCAGTACTTC. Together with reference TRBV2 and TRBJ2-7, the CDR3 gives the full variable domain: EPEVTQTPSHQVTQMGQEVILRCVPISNHLYFYWYRQILGQKVEFLVSFYNNEISEKSEIFDDQFSVERPDGSNFTLKIRSTKLEDSAMYFCASSEALFGLSYEQYFGPGTRLTVT.

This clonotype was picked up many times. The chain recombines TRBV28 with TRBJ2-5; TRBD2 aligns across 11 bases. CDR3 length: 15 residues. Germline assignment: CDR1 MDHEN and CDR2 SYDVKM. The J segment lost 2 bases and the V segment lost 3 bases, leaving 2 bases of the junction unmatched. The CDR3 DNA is TGTGCCAGCAGTTTGACTAGCGGGGTTCAAGAGACCCAGTACTTC. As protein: CASSLTSGVQETQYF. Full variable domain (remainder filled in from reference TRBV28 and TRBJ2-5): DVKVTQSSRYLVKRTGEKVFLECVQDMDHENMFWYRQDPGLGLRLIYFSYDVKMKEKGDIPEGYSVSREKKERFSLILESASTNQTSMYLCASSLTSGVQETQYFGPGTRLLVL.

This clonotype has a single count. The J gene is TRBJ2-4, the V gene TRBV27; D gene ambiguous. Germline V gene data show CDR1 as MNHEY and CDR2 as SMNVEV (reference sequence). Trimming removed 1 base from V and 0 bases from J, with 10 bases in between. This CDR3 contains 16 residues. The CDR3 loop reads CASSLFNHSAKNIQYF. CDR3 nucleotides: TGTGCCAGCAGTTTATTTAACCACTCAGCCAAAAACATTCAGTACTTC.

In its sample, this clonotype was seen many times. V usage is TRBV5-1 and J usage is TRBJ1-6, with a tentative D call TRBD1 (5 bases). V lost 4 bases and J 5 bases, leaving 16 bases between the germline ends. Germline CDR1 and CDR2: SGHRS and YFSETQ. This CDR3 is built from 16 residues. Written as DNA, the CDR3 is TGCGCCAGCAGCCTCATGCCCGGGACTGATAATTCACCCCTCCACTTT. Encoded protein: CASSLMPGTDNSPLHF.

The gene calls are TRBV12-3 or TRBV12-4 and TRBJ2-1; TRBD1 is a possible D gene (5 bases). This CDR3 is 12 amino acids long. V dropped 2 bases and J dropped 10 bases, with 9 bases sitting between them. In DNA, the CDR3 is TGTGCCAGCAGTTTAAACCAGGGCGAGCAGTTCTTC. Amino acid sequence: CASSLNQGEQFF.

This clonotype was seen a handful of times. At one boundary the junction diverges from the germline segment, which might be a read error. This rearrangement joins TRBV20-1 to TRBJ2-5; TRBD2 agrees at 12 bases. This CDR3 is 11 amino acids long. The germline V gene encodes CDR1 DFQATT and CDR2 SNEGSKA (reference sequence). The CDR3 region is CGLAGQETQYF. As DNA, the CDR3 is TGTGGACTAGCGGGACAAGAGACCCAGTACTTC.

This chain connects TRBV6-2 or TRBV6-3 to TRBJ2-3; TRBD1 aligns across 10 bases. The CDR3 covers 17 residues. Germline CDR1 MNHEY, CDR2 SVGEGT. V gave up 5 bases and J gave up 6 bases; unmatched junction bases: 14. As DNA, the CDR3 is TGTGCCAGCAGTGAAGCAGGTATCCCGACAGGGGGCGATACGCAGTATTTT. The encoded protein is CASSEAGIPTGGDTQYF.

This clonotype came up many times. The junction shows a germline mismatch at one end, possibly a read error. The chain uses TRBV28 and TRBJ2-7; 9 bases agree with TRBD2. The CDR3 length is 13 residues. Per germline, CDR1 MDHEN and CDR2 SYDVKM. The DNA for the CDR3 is TGTGCCAGCAGTTTTAGGCGGGAGGGACAACGGAACTTC. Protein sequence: CASSFRREGQRNF.

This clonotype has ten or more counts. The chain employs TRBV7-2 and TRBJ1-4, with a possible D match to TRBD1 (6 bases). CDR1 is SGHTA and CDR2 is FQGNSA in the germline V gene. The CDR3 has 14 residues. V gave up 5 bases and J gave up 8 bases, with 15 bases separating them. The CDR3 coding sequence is TGTGCCAGCAGCGCGACGAGACAGGAGGAAAAACTGTTTTTT. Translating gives CASSATRQEEKLFF.